Given below is one TCR beta chain in context. Profiling relied on immunoSEQ multiplex PCR, and the TCRdb table lists in-frame clones only, not all of them. This sample has 700,000 to 750,000 clones; 70% to 90% occur once, and the top ten carry approximately 0.01%. Trimming took 0 bases from V and 3 from J, leaving 14 bases between them. Germline V gives CDR1 SNHLY, CDR2 FYNNEI. CDR3 length: 16 amino acids. This specimen comes from a study of shared T cell receptors in the human thymus. The same specimen was also included in a second study, on human thymus T cells. From that study: Corrective surgery for congenital heart defects was being performed on the healthy Finnish infants who were the donors. Corrective cardiac surgery supplied the resected thymus tissue. There appeared to be biased usage of V and J genes in thymic and blood repertoires.

V is TRBV2 and J is TRBJ2-5; tentative D call: TRBD1 (6 bases). The source material was thymocytes. This sequence was found in a girl under two years old with a congenital heart defect. The CDR3 protein is CASSEAGATGKETQYF. The DNA of the CDR3 is TGTGCCAGCAGTGAAGCGGGTGCGACAGGTAAAGAGACCCAGTACTTC.